This T cell receptor (beta chain) was observed in a study of early T cells in non-severe SARS-CoV-2 infection. Points from the study as a whole: Lookups in VDJdb leaned toward anti-spike CD8 responses and missed private and CD4 specificities.

CDR1 is SEHNR and CDR2 is FQNEAQ in the germline V gene (reference sequence). The V end lost 5 bases, the J end lost 5 bases, and 22 bases lay between the germline ends. The CDR3 is 16 residues long. As regards this clonotype: Its antigen is unidentified.

TCRdb fed the 5' RACE reads into MiXCR, producing one record per CDR3 protein. The sample records approximately 52,000 distinct CDR3 sequences, under 15% being singletons. This TCR was sampled from an adult who was a healthcare worker with PCR-confirmed SARS-CoV-2 infection or an uninfected control (not recorded which). The sample in question was whole blood, obtained at baseline. V gene TRBV7-9 combines with J gene TRBJ2-7; tentatively, D is TRBD1 or TRBD2 (5 bases each). CDR3 sequence (DNA): TGTGCCAGCAGCCCACAAGACCCTTTTGGGGACGACGAGCAGTACTTC. Translation: CASSPQDPFGDDEQYF.